This T cell receptor beta chain was sequenced for a study of T-cell reconstitution after alpha-beta-depleted transplantation in children. V was trimmed by 4 bases and J by 2 bases, leaving 13 bases between them. This CDR3 is built from 16 residues. Germline CDR1 is SGHRS and CDR2 is YFSETQ. This clonotype was recorded a few times. Molecular barcoding with unique molecular identifiers was used for the TCRbeta library. TCRdb called the PCR reads again in MiXCR, with one record for every CDR3 protein. Of a few hundred thousand distinct CDR3 sequences in the sample, 10% were seen once. The chain carries TRBV5-1 and TRBJ2-6, with D unclear. The clonotype originates from a human donor who donated a stem cell graft to a child with acute lymphoblastic leukemia. Sequencing used PBMCs from the stem cell graft donor, obtained from the stem cell graft. The DNA for the CDR3 is TGCGCCAGCAGCCTATACCCTTCGGCTGGGGCCAACGTCCTGACTTTC. Encoded protein: CASSLYPSAGANVLTF. Supplemented by reference TRBV5-1 and TRBJ2-6, the full variable domain reads KAGVTQTPRYLIKTRGQQVTLSCSPISGHRSVSWYQQTPGQGLQFLFEYFSETQRNKGNFPGRFSGRQFSNSRSEMNVSTLELGDSALYLCASSLYPSAGANVLTFGAGSRLTVL.